This T cell receptor (beta chain) comes out of a study of blood T cells in healthy people across ages (dated by TCRdb to between 2014 and 2016). The study in broad terms: In model experiments, template switching captured about one uniquely barcoded TCR beta cDNA molecule for every two T cells. The study measured age-related changes in TCR beta repertoire diversity using deep sequencing normalized with unique cDNA molecular identifiers. Donors were grouped into four age groups: young (average 16 years), middle-aged (39), aged (approximately 58) and long-lived (approximately 75). To avoid experimental bias, donors of different ages were distributed randomly across sequencing lanes. Two additional independent replicas of 1 million unique cDNA reads from the same blood draw were analyzed for two donors (one aged 18 to 29 and one aged 80 or older). On the study overall, not on this receptor specifically: Observed TCR beta diversity per million T cells fell roughly linearly with age, and a significant reduction was already apparent by age roughly 40. There was a strong correlation between observed TCR beta diversity and the percentage of naive T cells measured by flow cytometry. Because donor CMV infection status was unknown, age-related changes in expanded clonotypes were potentially confounded. Compared with the aged group, the long-lived group had more naive CD4+ T cells, fewer expanded clones and increased TCR diversity, a pattern suggesting age selection. Because profiling used bulk unsorted PBMCs, naive and antigen-experienced compartments could not be compared conclusively. Estimates of total diversity based on one million sequenced T cells were regarded as lower bounds and as underestimates.

Library prep was done by 5' RACE. The run used an Illumina HiSeq 2500. The second PCR ran for roughly 7 to 12 cycles and used a J-beta primer mix along with a sample-barcoded 5' primer. Each TCR beta cDNA molecule received a unique molecular identifier from a template-switch 5' adaptor carrying 12 random nucleotides. Each sample yielded at least 3 million CDR3-containing paired-end reads. All of the RNA was converted into first-strand cDNA using the Mint cDNA synthesis kit, with a TRBC-specific oligonucleotide serving as the primer. Following uracil-DNA glycosylase treatment, a first 18-cycle PCR with universal primers M1SS and BC2_uni_R was performed on all cDNA. Under the source paper's analysis protocol: For normalization, 1 million high-quality reads, each with a distinct molecular identifier, were randomly selected from each sample. Instead of being binned into consensus sequences, reads with shared molecular identifiers were discarded. MiTCR, run with a Q25 quality threshold and the strictest error-elimination algorithm, handled CDR3 identification, clonotype clustering and error correction. A nonparametric unseen species model with Euler transformation was used to estimate a lower bound on total TCR beta diversity. TCRdb handled the public reads itself, with Q25 trimming in fastp and clone calling in MiXCR, and kept productive beta chains. Merged by CDR3 protein, the rows form single entries marked with the most common genes and DNA. TCRdb's processing, not the authors' own work, is the source of the V and J calls. The sample table records around 1.7 million distinct CDR3 sequences; 28% of these occur just once. Of the sample, 7% to 9% is held by the ten largest clones.

Systemically healthy Caucasian individuals from Russia, some 40 in total and aged 6 to 90 years, were included as donors. Each donor gave approximately 9.4 milliliters of peripheral blood, drawn into EDTA-treated Vacutainer tubes. PBMCs were isolated by Ficoll-Paque density-gradient centrifugation, with at least 6 million obtained per sample. Trizol reagent was used to extract total RNA from the PBMCs, yielding at least 5.5 micrograms per sample. The percentages of naive CD45RAhigh/CD27high T cells were determined by flow cytometry on a PBMC aliquot from every donor. At least ten counts were recorded for this clonotype. Its antigen remains unidentified. Base qualities were left out, and no much larger clone turns up one base away. This sequence originates from a woman aged 25-40 years in good health. Sequenced sample: blood.

The CDR3 has the sequence CASSQTNYPRDIQYF. In nucleotide form, the sequence is TGCGCCAGCAGCCAAACAAATTACCCGAGGGACATTCAGTACTTC. The chain links TRBV4-1 with TRBJ2-4, with a tentative D gene TRBD2 over 5 matching bases. From cysteine to phenylalanine, the CDR3 is 15 amino acids long. Here the CDR3 DNA is all that survives: 45 bases in frame from base 1. Deletion took 2 bases off V and 8 bases off J, with a span of 16 bases between the germline ends. The CDR1 and CDR2 encoded by the germline V gene are MGHRA and YSYEKL.